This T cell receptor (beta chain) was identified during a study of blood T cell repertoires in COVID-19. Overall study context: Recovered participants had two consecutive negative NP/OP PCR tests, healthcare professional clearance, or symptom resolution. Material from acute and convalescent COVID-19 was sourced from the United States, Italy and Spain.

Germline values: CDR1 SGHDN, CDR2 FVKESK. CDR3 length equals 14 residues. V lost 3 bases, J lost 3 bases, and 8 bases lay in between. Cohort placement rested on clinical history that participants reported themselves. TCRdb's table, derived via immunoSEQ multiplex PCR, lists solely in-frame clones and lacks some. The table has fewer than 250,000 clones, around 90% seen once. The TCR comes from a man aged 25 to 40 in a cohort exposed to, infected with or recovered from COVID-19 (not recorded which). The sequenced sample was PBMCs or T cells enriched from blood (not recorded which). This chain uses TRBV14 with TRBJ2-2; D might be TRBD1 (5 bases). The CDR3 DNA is TGTGCCAGCAGCCAGCAGGGTTACACCGGGGAGCTGTTTTTT. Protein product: CASSQQGYTGELFF. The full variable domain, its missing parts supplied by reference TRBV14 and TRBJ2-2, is EAGVTQFPSHSVIEKGQTVTLRCDPISGHDNLYWYRRVMGKEIKFLLHFVKESKQDESGMPNNRFLAERTGGTYSTLKVQPAELEDSGVYFCASSQQGYTGELFFGEGSRLTVL.